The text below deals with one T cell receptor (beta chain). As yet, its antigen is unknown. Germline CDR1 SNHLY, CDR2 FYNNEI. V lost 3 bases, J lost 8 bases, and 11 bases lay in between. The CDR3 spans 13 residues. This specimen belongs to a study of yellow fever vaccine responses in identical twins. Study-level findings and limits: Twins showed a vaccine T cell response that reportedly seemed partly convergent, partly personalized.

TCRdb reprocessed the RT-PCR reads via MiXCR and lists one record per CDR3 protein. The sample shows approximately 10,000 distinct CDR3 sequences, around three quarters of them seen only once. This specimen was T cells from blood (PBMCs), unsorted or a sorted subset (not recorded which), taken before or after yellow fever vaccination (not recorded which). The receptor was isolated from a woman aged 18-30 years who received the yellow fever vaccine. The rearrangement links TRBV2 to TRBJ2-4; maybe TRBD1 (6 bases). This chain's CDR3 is CASSDGGQDIQYF. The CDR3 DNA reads TGTGCCAGCAGTGATGGGGGCCAGGACATTCAGTACTTC.